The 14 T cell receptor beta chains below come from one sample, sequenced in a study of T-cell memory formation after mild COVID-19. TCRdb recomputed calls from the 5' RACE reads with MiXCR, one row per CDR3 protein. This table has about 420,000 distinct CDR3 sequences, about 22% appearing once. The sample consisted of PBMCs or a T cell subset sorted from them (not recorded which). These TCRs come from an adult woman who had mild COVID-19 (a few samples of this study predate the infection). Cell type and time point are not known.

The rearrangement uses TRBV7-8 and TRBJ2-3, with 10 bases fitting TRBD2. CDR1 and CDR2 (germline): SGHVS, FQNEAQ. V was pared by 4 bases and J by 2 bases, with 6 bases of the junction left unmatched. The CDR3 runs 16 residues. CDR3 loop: CASSSQLAGVTDTQYF. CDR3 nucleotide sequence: TGTGCCAGCAGCTCCCAGCTAGCGGGGGTCACAGATACGCAGTATTTT.

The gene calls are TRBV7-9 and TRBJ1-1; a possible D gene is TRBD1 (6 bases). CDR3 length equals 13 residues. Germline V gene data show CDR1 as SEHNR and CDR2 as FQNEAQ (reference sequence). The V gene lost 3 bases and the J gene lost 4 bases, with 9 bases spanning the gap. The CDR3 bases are TGTGCCAGCAGCTTCCCGGGGGCCACTGAAGCTTTCTTT. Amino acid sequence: CASSFPGATEAFF.

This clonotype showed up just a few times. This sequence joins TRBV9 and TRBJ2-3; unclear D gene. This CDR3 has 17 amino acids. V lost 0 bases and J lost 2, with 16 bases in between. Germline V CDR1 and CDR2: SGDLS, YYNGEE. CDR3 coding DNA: TGTGCCAGCAGCGTAGACCAGCTGCCCATCTACACAGATACGCAGTATTTT. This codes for CASSVDQLPIYTDTQYF.

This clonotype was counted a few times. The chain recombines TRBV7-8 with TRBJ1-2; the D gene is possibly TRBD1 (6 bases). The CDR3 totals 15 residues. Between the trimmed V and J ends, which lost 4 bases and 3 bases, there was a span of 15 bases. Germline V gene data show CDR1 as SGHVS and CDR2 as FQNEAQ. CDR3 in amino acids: CASSSPGAGDYGYTF. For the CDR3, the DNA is TGTGCCAGCAGCTCTCCAGGGGCCGGGGACTATGGCTACACCTTC.

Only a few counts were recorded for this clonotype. CDR3 region: CASSLASTSGAYEQYF. CDR3 coding DNA: TGCGCCAGCAGCTTGGCGTCGACTAGCGGAGCCTACGAGCAGTACTTC. The V and J genes are TRBV5-1 and TRBJ2-7; 9 bases are shared with TRBD2. With V trimmed by 0 bases and J by 2 bases, 6 bases remained unmatched. In germline, CDR1 is SGHRS, CDR2 YFSETQ. The CDR3 is 16 amino acids.

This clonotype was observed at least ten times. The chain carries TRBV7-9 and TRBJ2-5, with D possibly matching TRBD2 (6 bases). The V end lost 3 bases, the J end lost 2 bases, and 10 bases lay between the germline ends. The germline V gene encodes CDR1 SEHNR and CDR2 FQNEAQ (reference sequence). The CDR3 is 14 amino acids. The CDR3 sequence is CASSLGGAQETQYF. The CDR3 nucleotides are TGTGCCAGCAGCTTGGGCGGGGCTCAAGAGACCCAGTACTTC.

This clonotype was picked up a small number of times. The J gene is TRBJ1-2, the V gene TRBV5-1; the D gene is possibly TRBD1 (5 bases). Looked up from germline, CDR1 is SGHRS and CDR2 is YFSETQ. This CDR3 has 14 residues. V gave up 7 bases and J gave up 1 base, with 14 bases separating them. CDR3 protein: CASAARRGNYGYTF. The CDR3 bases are TGCGCCAGCGCCGCTAGGAGGGGTAACTATGGCTACACCTTC. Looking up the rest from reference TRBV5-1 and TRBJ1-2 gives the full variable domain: KAGVTQTPRYLIKTRGQQVTLSCSPISGHRSVSWYQQTPGQGLQFLFEYFSETQRNKGNFPGRFSGRQFSNSRSEMNVSTLELGDSALYLCASAARRGNYGYTFGSGTRLTVV.

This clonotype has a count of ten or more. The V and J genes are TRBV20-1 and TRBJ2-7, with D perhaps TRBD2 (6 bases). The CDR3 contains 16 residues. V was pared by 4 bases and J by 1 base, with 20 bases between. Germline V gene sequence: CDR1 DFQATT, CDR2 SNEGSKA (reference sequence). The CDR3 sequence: CSATNPLVRESYEQYF. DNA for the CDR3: TGCAGTGCTACCAACCCCCTAGTTCGGGAGTCCTACGAGCAGTACTTC.

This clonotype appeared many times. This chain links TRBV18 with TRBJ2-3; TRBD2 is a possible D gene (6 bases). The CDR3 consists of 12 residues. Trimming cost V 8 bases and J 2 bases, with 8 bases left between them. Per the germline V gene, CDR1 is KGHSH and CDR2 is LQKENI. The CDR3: CASGGSTDTQYF. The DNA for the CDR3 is TGTGCCAGCGGAGGGTCCACAGATACGCAGTATTTT.

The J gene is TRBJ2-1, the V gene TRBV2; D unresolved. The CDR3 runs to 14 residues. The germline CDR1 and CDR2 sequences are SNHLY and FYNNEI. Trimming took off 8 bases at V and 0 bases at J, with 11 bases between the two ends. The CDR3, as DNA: TGTGCCAGCGTCATGGTTAGCTCCTACAATGAGCAGTTCTTC. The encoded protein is CASVMVSSYNEQFF.

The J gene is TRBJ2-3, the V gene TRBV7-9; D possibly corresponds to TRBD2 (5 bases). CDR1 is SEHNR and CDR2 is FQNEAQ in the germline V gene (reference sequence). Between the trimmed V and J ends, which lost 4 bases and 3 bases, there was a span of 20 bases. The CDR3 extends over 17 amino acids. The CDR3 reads CASSSLLRLARTDTQYF. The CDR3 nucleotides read TGTGCCAGCAGCTCATTACTCCGGTTAGCGAGAACAGATACGCAGTATTTT.

CDR3 in amino acids: CAASWGSYNEQFF. The CDR3 DNA is TGTGCCGCCTCCTGGGGCTCCTACAATGAGCAGTTCTTC. The chain joins TRBV10-3 to TRBJ2-1; D gene uncertain. Germline-derived CDR1 and CDR2 are ENHRY and SYGVKD. This CDR3 spans 13 amino acids. The germline V and J ends were trimmed by 11 bases and 0 bases, with 11 bases remaining between them.

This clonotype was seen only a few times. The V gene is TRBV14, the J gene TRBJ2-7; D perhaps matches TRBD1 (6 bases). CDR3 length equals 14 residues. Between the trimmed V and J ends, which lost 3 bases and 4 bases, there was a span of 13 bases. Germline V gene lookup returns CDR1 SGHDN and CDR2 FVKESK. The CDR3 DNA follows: TGTGCCAGCAGCCATCTGCAGGGGCGATACGAGCAGTACTTC. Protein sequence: CASSHLQGRYEQYF.

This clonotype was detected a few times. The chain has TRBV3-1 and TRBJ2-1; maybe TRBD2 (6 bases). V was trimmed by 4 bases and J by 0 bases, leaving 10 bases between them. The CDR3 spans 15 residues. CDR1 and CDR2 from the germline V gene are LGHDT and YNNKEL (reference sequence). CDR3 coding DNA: TGTGCCAGCAGCCCCCGGGGGACCTCCTACAATGAGCAGTTCTTC. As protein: CASSPRGTSYNEQFF.